The 23 T cell receptor beta chains presented below share a single source sample, sequenced in a study of T cell clonality in common variable immunodeficiency. The method was immunoSEQ multiplex PCR; TCRdb's version includes in-frame clones alone and lacks a portion of them. There are tens of thousands of clones in the sample, none observed a single time. Sequencing used peripheral blood mononuclear cells. These receptors were obtained from a person aged 18 to 75 in good health.

This clone was detected many times. The read gets to within 3 residues of the CDR3 end, and the germline J gene fills in the rest. The chain uses TRBV7-2 and TRBJ2-3; TRBD1 matches 9 bases. The CDR3 is 15 residues long. The trim removed 5 bases at V and 1 base at J, leaving 4 bases unmatched. The germline V gene has CDR1 SGHTA and CDR2 FQGNSA. The CDR3 loop is CASSEGQGGTDTQYF. The covered CDR3 bases are TGTGCCAGCAGCGAGGGACAGGGCGGCACAGATACG.

This clone was recorded at least ten times. Coverage ceases 3 residues before the CDR3 finishes, and the germline J gene fills in the end. This chain uses TRBV5-1 with TRBJ2-5, with TRBD1 matching 7 bases. The germline gives CDR1 SGHRS, CDR2 YFSETQ. The V and J ends lost 4 bases and 5 bases, in that order; junction bases with no gene match: 20. The CDR3 loop spans 18 amino acids. The CDR3 region is CASSPPVDETGRYETQYF. CDR3 bases read: TGCGCCAGCAGCCCGCCCGTGGATGAGACAGGGCGATACGAGACC.

With respect to this clone: The read terminates 3 residues ahead of where the CDR3 ends, so the germline J gene completes it. The chain links TRBV18 to TRBJ2-3, with 7 bases fitting TRBD1. CDR3 length equals 16 residues. Germline V gives CDR1 KGHSH, CDR2 LQKENI. The CDR3 region is CASSPARQGSNQPQYF. The covered CDR3 bases are TGTGCCAGCTCACCAGCCAGACAGGGAAGCAATCAGCCG. Supplemented by reference TRBV18 and TRBJ2-3, the full variable domain reads NAGVMQNPRHLVRRRGQEARLRCSPMKGHSHVYWYRQLPEEGLKFMVYLQKENIIDESGMPKERFSAEFPKEGPSILRIQQVVRGDSAAYFCASSPARQGSNQPQYFGPGTRLTVL.

Many counts were recorded for this clone. CDR3 region: CASSPQGPAYNEQFF. The CDR3 DNA, read in part, is TGTGCCAGCAGCCCCCAAGGGCCAGCCTACAATGAG. This chain connects TRBV7-3 to TRBJ2-1; no clear D gene. The DNA ends 3 residues before the CDR3 does, and the rest of the CDR3 is filled in from the germline J gene. Germline V gene sequence: CDR1 SGHTA, CDR2 FQGTGA. The CDR3 consists of 15 residues. The germline V and J ends were trimmed by 5 bases and 2 bases, with 13 bases remaining between them. Together with reference TRBV7-3 and TRBJ2-1, the CDR3 gives the full variable domain: GAGVSQTPSNKVTEKGKYVELRCDPISGHTALYWYRQSLGQGPEFLIYFQGTGAADDSGLPNDRFFAVRPEGSVSTLKIQRTERGDSAVYLCASSPQGPAYNEQFFGPGTRLTVL.

This clone showed up just a few times. This may be a read error: a much more frequent sequence differs by one nucleotide. The observed sequence ends 3 residues before the CDR3 terminus, with the missing tail filled in from the germline J gene. The V call is TRBV19, the J call TRBJ2-2; maybe TRBD1 (5 bases). Germline-derived CDR1 and CDR2 are LNHDA and SQIVND (reference sequence). CDR3 length equals 18 residues. Here the CDR3 reads CASMKGALFYAGANVLFF. The sequenced CDR3 bases are TGTGCCAGTATGAAAGGGGCGCTTTTCTACGCTGGGGCCAACGTG.

A note on this clone: The CDR3 end lies 3 residues beyond the end of the read and is filled in from the germline J gene. The chain employs TRBV6-1 and TRBJ2-2; a weak D match, TRBD1 (5 bases). The CDR3 has 14 residues. Germline V gives CDR1 MNHNS, CDR2 SASEGT. Incomplete CDR3 DNA: TGTGCCAGCAGTGAAGAAGCCGGCAGGGAAAAG. Amino acid sequence: CASSEEAGREK. The entire CDR3 protein is CASSEEAGREKLFF.

This clone came up a few times. The read ends 3 residues shy of where the CDR3 ends; the end is completed using the germline J gene. J is TRBJ2-7 and V is TRBV5-4, with no clear D. CDR3 length: 14 residues. Germline V gene data show CDR1 as SGHNT and CDR2 as YYREEE (reference sequence). V was clipped by 9 bases and J by 6 bases, with 22 bases between them. CDR3 bases read: TGTGCCACCGCGCCCACACAGACATCGTCCGAG. As protein: CATAPTQTSSE. In full, the CDR3 reads CATAPTQTSSEQYF.

This clone was recorded many times. Sequencing ends 3 residues short of the CDR3 end; the germline J gene provides the rest. The chain is built from TRBV24-1 and TRBJ2-1; 8 bases line up with TRBD2. Germline values: CDR1 KGHDR, CDR2 SFDVKD. V lost 7 bases, J lost 8 bases, and 15 bases stayed unmatched. The CDR3 totals 16 residues. The covered CDR3 bases are TGTGCCACCAGCCTACCGGGCGGGGGGTCCACCGATGAG. Its translation: CATSLPGGGSTDE. The complete CDR3 sequence is CATSLPGGGSTDEQFF.

There are many counts of this clone. Sequencing ends 3 residues short of the CDR3 end; the germline J gene provides the rest. Distinct nucleotide sequences in the sample also encode this CDR3. The chain combines TRBV18 with TRBJ2-3, with D perhaps TRBD2 (6 bases). This CDR3 region has 14 residues. Germline lookup yields CDR1 KGHSH and CDR2 LQKENI. V was cut by 4 bases and J by 4 bases, with 12 bases left in between. The CDR3: CASSLTGGADTQYF. The CDR3 bases that were read are TGTGCCAGCTCACTAACGGGCGGGGCAGATACG.

This clone showed up just a few times. The read comes to an end 3 residues before the CDR3 does, leaving the germline J gene to fill in the end. The gene calls are TRBV2 and TRBJ1-2, with 8 bases lining up with TRBD1. In germline, CDR1 is SNHLY, CDR2 FYNNEI. With V trimmed by 4 bases and J by 4 bases, 2 bases remained unmatched. The CDR3 is 13 amino acids. CDR3 DNA (partial): TGTGCCAGCAGTGCGGGACAGGTCTATGGC. It specifies CASSAGQVYG. The CDR3 in its entirety is CASSAGQVYGYTF.

Note on this clone: The observed sequence ends 3 residues before the CDR3 terminus, with the missing tail filled in from the germline J gene. The chain carries TRBV5-1 and TRBJ1-2, with D unresolved. CDR1 is SGHRS, CDR2 YFSETQ, per germline. The CDR3 consists of 15 residues. The CDR3 reads CASSSTSLVGDTYTF. The sequenced CDR3 bases are TGCGCCAGCAGCTCCACTAGTCTAGTTGGAGATACC.

This clone appeared many times. The read falls 3 residues short of the CDR3 end, and the missing part is taken from the germline J gene. J is TRBJ1-1 and V is TRBV5-1, with D hard to call. Germline V CDR1 and CDR2: SGHRS, YFSETQ. The CDR3 loop spans 17 amino acids. V gave up 0 bases and J gave up 1 base, with 16 bases separating them. CDR3 bases read: TGCGCCAGCAGCTTGGAAGGGTGGGAGCGGAGGAACACTGAA. As protein: CASSLEGWERRNTE. Given in full, the CDR3 is CASSLEGWERRNTEAFF.

This clone showed up many times. The observed sequence ends 3 residues before the CDR3 terminus, with the missing tail filled in from the germline J gene. The chain recombines TRBV28 with TRBJ2-7, with 7 bases aligning to TRBD1. Looked up from germline, CDR1 is MDHEN and CDR2 is SYDVKM. The CDR3 consists of 15 residues. J was trimmed by 5 bases and V by 6 bases; bases with no gene match: 13. The CDR3: CASRFMTGLKDEQYF. Partial CDR3 DNA: TGTGCCAGCAGATTTATGACAGGGTTAAAAGACGAG.

Of note for this clone: The read halts 3 residues ahead of the CDR3 end, with the missing end drawn from the germline J gene. V gene TRBV11-2 combines with J gene TRBJ2-3, with a tentative D call TRBD1 (5 bases). This CDR3 is built from 13 residues. CDR1 and CDR2 from the germline V gene are SGHAT and FQNNGV. Partial CDR3 DNA: TGTGCCAGCAGCCCGAGAGACAGTCAGCCG. It specifies CASSPRDSQP. The entire CDR3 is CASSPRDSQPQYF.

Remarks on this clone: The read stops 3 residues short of the end of the CDR3; the missing end is completed from the germline J gene. This chain links TRBV2 with TRBJ1-1; possible D gene TRBD1, 5 bases. The CDR3 extends over 11 amino acids. Germline V gene lookup returns CDR1 SNHLY and CDR2 FYNNEI. CDR3 sequence: CASSEGLAAFF. The sequenced CDR3 bases are TGTGCCAGCAGTGAGGGACTAGCA.

Only a few counts were recorded for this clone. The DNA ends 3 residues before the CDR3 does, and the rest of the CDR3 is filled in from the germline J gene. The V gene is TRBV5-1, the J gene TRBJ2-7, with 9 bases aligning to TRBD1. The ends lost 4 bases at V and 5 bases at J; junction bases unmatched: 7. In germline, CDR1 is SGHRS, CDR2 YFSETQ. This CDR3 spans 14 amino acids. Incomplete CDR3 DNA: TGCGCCAGCAGCCCCGGGACAGGGATCCACGAG. This encodes CASSPGTGIHE. The complete CDR3 reads CASSPGTGIHEQYF.

This clone was recorded many times. The missing CDR3 end, 3 residues past where the read stops, is filled in from the germline J gene. V gene TRBV20-1 combines with J gene TRBJ2-7, with TRBD2 identical over 12 bases. V trimming: 3 bases; J trimming: 0 bases; junction bases outside the gene matches: 3. From germline, CDR1 is DFQATT and CDR2 SNEGSKA (reference sequence). The CDR3 is 15 amino acids. The CDR3 DNA, read in part, is TGCAGTGCTAGGGAGGGACTAGCGGGCTCCTACGAG. Translated, it gives CSAREGLAGSYE. The whole CDR3 is CSAREGLAGSYEQYF.

This clone has a count of ten or more. The DNA ends 3 residues before the CDR3 does, and the rest of the CDR3 is filled in from the germline J gene. The chain recombines TRBV5-1 with TRBJ2-1; 7 bases align to TRBD2. Germline CDR1 is SGHRS and CDR2 is YFSETQ. V was pared by 9 bases and J by 7 bases, with 19 bases of the junction left unmatched. The length of the CDR3 is 16 residues. The CDR3 here is CATQPATSQGGNEQFF. The part of the CDR3 DNA that was read is TGCGCCACACAACCCGCGACTAGCCAAGGAGGGAATGAG.

This clone occurred many times. The read terminates 3 residues before the CDR3 end, so the remaining end is supplied by the germline J gene. The genes are TRBV5-4 and TRBJ2-5; the D gene is possibly TRBD1 (6 bases). The CDR3 has 13 amino acids. Trimming cost V 4 bases and J 3 bases, with 10 bases left between them. Germline V CDR1 and CDR2: SGHNT, YYREEE (reference sequence). The CDR3 loop reads CASSPRTEETQYF. The DNA read from the CDR3 is TGTGCCAGCAGCCCCCGGACAGAAGAGACC.

This clone was counted at least ten times. The read finishes 3 residues shy of the CDR3 end, and the germline J gene is used to complete it. This chain connects TRBV4-2 to TRBJ1-1, with D possibly TRBD1 on 5 matching bases. Germline V CDR1 and CDR2: LGHNA, YNFKEQ. The CDR3 is 13 residues long. Trimming cost V 10 bases and J 0 bases, with 12 bases left between them. Incomplete CDR3 DNA: TGTGCCACCTCGACAGTCATGAACACTGAA. Its protein is CATSTVMNTE. The full CDR3 protein is CATSTVMNTEAFF.

Concerning this clone itself: The read terminates 3 residues ahead of where the CDR3 ends, so the germline J gene completes it. V is TRBV20-1 and J is TRBJ2-3; 9 bases are shared with TRBD2. This CDR3 spans 16 amino acids. Germline assignment: CDR1 DFQATT and CDR2 SNEGSKA (reference sequence). The part of the CDR3 DNA that was read is TGCAGTGCTAGATCGACAGTAGCGGGAGTTCAAGAGACG. This sequence encodes CSARSTVAGVQET. The full CDR3 reads CSARSTVAGVQETQYF.

This clone was found many times. The CDR3 end falls 3 residues outside the read, so it is completed with the germline J gene. The chain combines TRBV7-6 with TRBJ1-2; a possible D gene is TRBD1 (5 bases). Germline CDR1 is SGHVS and CDR2 is FNYEAQ. The CDR3 sequence is 15 residues long. CDR3 DNA (partial): TGTGCCAGCAGCCCCTACCCGCTCCAGGGTAGAGGC. Encoded protein: CASSPYPLQGRG. In full, the CDR3 reads CASSPYPLQGRGYTF.

This clone was detected only a few times. The read comes to an end 3 residues before the CDR3 does, leaving the germline J gene to fill in the end. This sequence joins TRBV7-9 and TRBJ2-5; TRBD1 might be the D (5 bases). CDR1 SEHNR and CDR2 FQNEAQ come from the germline V gene (reference sequence). The CDR3 totals 12 residues. V was shortened by 7 bases and J by 5 bases, with 11 bases between the two germline ends. The chain's CDR3 is CASTRDLETQYF. The covered CDR3 bases are TGTGCCAGCACCAGGGATTTGGAGACC.